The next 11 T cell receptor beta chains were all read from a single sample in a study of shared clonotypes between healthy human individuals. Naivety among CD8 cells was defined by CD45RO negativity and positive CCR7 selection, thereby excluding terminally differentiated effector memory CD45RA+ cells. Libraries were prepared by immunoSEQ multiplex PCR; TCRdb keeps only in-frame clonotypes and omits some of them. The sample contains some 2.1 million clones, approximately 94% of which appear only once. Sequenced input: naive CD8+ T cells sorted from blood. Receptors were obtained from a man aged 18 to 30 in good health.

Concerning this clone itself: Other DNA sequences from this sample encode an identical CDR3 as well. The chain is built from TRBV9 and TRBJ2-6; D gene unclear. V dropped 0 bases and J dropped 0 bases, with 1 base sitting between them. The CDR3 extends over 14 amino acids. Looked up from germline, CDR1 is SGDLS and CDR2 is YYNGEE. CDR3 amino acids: CASSVDSGANVLTF. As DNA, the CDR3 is TGTGCCAGCAGCGTAGACTCTGGGGCCAACGTCCTGACTTTC.

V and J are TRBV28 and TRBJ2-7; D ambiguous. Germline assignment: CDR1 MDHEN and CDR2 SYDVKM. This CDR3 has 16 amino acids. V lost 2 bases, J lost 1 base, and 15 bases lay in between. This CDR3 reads CASSLMLEQPSYEQYF. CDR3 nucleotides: TGTGCCAGCAGTTTAATGCTAGAACAGCCGTCCTACGAGCAGTACTTC.

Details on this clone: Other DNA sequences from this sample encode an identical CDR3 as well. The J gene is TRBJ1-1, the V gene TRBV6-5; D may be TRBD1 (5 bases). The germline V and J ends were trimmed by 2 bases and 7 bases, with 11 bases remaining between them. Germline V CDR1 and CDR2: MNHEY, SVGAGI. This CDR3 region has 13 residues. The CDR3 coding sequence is TGTGCCAGCAGTTACGCGGCAGGGTATGAAGCTTTCTTT. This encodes CASSYAAGYEAFF.

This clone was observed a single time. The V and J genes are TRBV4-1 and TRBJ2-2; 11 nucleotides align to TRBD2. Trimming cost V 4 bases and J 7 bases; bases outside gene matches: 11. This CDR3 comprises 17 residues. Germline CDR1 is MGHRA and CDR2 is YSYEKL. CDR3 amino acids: CASSLAVAGGLGGELFF. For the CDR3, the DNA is TGCGCCAGCAGCCTCGCGGTAGCGGGGGGGCTAGGCGGGGAGCTGTTTTTT.

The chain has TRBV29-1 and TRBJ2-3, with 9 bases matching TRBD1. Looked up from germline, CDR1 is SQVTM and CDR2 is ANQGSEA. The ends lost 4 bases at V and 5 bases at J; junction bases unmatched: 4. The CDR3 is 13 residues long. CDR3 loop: CSVGTGEGDTQYF. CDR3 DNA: TGCAGCGTTGGGACAGGGGAGGGAGATACGCAGTATTTT.

CDR3 coding DNA: TGCGCCAGCAGTCAAACCGGGACAGGGGAGTACGAGCAGTACTTC. It encodes CASSQTGTGEYEQYF. V and J are TRBV5-1 and TRBJ2-7; TRBD1 aligns across 10 bases. The V segment lost 5 bases and the J segment 4 bases; nucleotides outside the gene matches: 9. Germline CDR1 SGHRS, CDR2 YFSETQ. CDR3 size: 15 residues.

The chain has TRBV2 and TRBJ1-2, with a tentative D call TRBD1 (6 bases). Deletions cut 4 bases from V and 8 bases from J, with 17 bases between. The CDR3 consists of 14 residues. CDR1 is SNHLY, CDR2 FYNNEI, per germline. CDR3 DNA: TGTGCCAGCAGTGGGGCCCAGGGGATTTGGGGCTACACCTTC. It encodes CASSGAQGIWGYTF.

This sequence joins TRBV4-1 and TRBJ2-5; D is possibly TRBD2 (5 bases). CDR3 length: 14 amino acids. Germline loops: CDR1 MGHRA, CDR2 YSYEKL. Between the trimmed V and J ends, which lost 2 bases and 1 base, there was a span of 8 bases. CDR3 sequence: CASSQLRGQETQYF. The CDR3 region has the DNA TGCGCCAGCAGCCAACTCCGGGGCCAAGAGACCCAGTACTTC.

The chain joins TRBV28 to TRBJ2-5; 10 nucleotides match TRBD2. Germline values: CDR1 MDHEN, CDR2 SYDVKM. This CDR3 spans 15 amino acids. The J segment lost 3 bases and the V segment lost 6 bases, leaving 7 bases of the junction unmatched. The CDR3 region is CASSPPGTSEETQYF. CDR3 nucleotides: TGTGCCAGCAGCCCACCGGGGACTAGCGAAGAGACCCAGTACTTC.

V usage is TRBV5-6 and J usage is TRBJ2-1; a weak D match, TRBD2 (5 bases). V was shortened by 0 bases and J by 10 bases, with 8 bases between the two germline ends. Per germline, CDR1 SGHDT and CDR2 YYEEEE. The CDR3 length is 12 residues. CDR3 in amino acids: CASSLGTGEQFF. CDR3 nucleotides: TGTGCCAGCAGCTTGGGAACGGGGGAGCAGTTCTTC. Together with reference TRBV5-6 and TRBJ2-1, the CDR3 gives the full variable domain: DAGVTQSPTHLIKTRGQQVTLRCSPKSGHDTVSWYQQALGQGPQFIFQYYEEEERQRGNFPDRFSGHQFPNYSSELNVNALLLGDSALYLCASSLGTGEQFFGPGTRLTVL.

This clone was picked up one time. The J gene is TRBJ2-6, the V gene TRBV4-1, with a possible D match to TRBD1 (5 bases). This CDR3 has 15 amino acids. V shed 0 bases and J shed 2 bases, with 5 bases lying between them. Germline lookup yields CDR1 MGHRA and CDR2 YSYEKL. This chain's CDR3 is CASSQEGAGANVLTF. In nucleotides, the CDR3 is TGCGCCAGCAGCCAAGAAGGGGCTGGGGCCAACGTCCTGACTTTC.